One and the same sample provided the 14 T cell receptor beta chains below, sequenced in a study of blood T cell repertoires in COVID-19 (dated by TCRdb to 2020 to 2022). Libraries were built with the immunoSEQ multiplex PCR assay. TCRdb carries this immuneACCESS record with in-frame sequences only. Its versions omit some clonotypes, under half of them owing to an unresolved V gene in the studies checked, with the rest unexplained. This sample comprises more than 90,000 clones, around 82% of them detected only once. The top ten constitute over 10% of the sample. The sequencing sample was made of peripheral blood. These receptors all come from a human donor in a cohort sampled during active COVID-19.

The rearrangement uses TRBV11-3 and TRBJ2-7; 10 bases line up with TRBD1. The V gene end was trimmed by 2 bases and the J gene end by 5 bases; junction bases not matched to a gene: 9. CDR1 is SGHNT and CDR2 is YENEEA in the germline V gene. CDR3 size: 16 residues. CDR3 DNA sequence: TGTGCCAGCAGCTTATACGCCGGACAGGGGGGTAACGAGCAGTACTTC. Translation: CASSLYAGQGGNEQYF.

V usage is TRBV5-1 and J usage is TRBJ1-6, with 9 bases matching TRBD1. The V gene's germline CDR1 is SGHRS and CDR2 YFSETQ. V lost 0 bases and J lost 14; bases outside the gene matches: 9. This CDR3 has 15 amino acids. DNA for the CDR3: TGCGCCAGCAGCTTGGCTGGACAGGGGACTTTAACCCTCCACTTT. This codes for CASSLAGQGTLTLHF. The full variable domain, its missing parts supplied by reference TRBV5-1 and TRBJ1-6, is KAGVTQTPRYLIKTRGQQVTLSCSPISGHRSVSWYQQTPGQGLQFLFEYFSETQRNKGNFPGRFSGRQFSNSRSEMNVSTLELGDSALYLCASSLAGQGTLTLHFGNGTRLTVT.

The chain carries TRBV30 and TRBJ1-6, with D perhaps matching TRBD1 (5 bases). The CDR3 totals 14 residues. Per germline, CDR1 GTSNPN and CDR2 SVGIG (reference sequence). Trimming left V 3 bases short and J 6 bases short, with 12 bases between. The CDR3 loop reads CAWRRGTFNSPLHF. Here the CDR3 DNA reads TGTGCCTGGAGACGGGGGACGTTTAATTCACCCCTCCACTTT.

J is TRBJ2-2 and V is TRBV14, with 8 bases fitting TRBD1. Trimming at V came to 3 bases and at J to 5 bases, leaving 5 bases not matched to a gene. The germline CDR1 and CDR2 sequences are SGHDN and FVKESK. This CDR3 spans 15 amino acids. The CDR3 spells CASSQDRVLTGELFF. CDR3 bases: TGTGCCAGCAGCCAGGACAGGGTTCTAACCGGGGAGCTGTTTTTT.

The chain is built from TRBV10-3 and TRBJ2-3; no clear D. Trimming cost V 1 base and J 0 bases, with 8 bases left between them. This CDR3 spans 15 amino acids. CDR1 is ENHRY, CDR2 SYGVKD, per germline. Here the CDR3 reads CAISELASSTDTQYF. CDR3 nucleotide sequence: TGTGCCATCAGTGAGTTGGCCTCCAGCACAGATACGCAGTATTTT.

CDR3 coding DNA: TGTGCCAGTACCTTTACAGGGACAGATACGCAGTATTTT. It translates to CASTFTGTDTQYF. The rearrangement joins TRBV19 to TRBJ2-3; TRBD1 might be the D (6 bases). The ends were cut back, 7 bases at V and 3 bases at J, with 11 bases in the middle. Germline values: CDR1 LNHDA, CDR2 SQIVND (reference sequence). This CDR3 spans 13 amino acids.

The rearrangement joins TRBV30 to TRBJ2-4; 7 nucleotides match TRBD1. The V segment lost 2 bases and the J segment 8 bases; nucleotides outside the gene matches: 3. Germline loops: CDR1 GTSNPN, CDR2 SVGIG (reference sequence). CDR3 length: 12 residues. As DNA, the CDR3 is TGTGCCTGGAGTAGACAGGGAGACATTCAGTACTTC. Protein sequence: CAWSRQGDIQYF.

The V and J genes are TRBV10-3 and TRBJ2-1; 12 bases are a match to TRBD2. The V gene's germline CDR1 is ENHRY and CDR2 SYGVKD. J gave up 2 bases and V 11 bases, and 13 bases lay outside the gene matches. The CDR3 is 17 amino acids. CDR3 residues: CAADFILAGGPYNEQFF. CDR3 in DNA: TGTGCCGCCGACTTCATACTAGCGGGGGGTCCCTACAATGAGCAGTTCTTC.

V gene TRBV28 combines with J gene TRBJ2-5; weak D call: TRBD1 (5 bases). The germline CDR1 and CDR2 sequences are MDHEN and SYDVKM. The CDR3 loop spans 14 amino acids. V was clipped by 9 bases and J by 0 bases, with 14 bases between them. CDR3: CASKSGQYQETQYF. The CDR3 DNA reads as TGTGCCAGTAAATCAGGGCAGTACCAAGAGACCCAGTACTTC.

J is TRBJ1-5 and V is TRBV6-5; the D is unclear. The CDR3 runs to 14 residues. CDR1 is MNHEY, CDR2 SVGAGI, per germline. The germline V and J ends were trimmed by 11 bases and 2 bases, with 16 bases remaining between them. The CDR3 loop is CAARREGRNQPQHF. The DNA of the CDR3 is TGTGCCGCACGGAGGGAGGGTCGCAATCAGCCCCAGCATTTT.

V usage is TRBV27 and J usage is TRBJ2-5; TRBD1 aligns across 7 bases. The CDR3 sequence is 11 residues long. Germline V gives CDR1 MNHEY, CDR2 SMNVEV (reference sequence). V dropped 5 bases and J dropped 11; count of bases not matched to a gene: 5. In DNA, the CDR3 is TGTGCCAGCAGTCCCGGGACAGAGCAGTACTTC. Encoded protein: CASSPGTEQYF.

J is TRBJ1-5 and V is TRBV27; no definite D call. This CDR3 has 15 amino acids. The germline V gene encodes CDR1 MNHEY and CDR2 SMNVEV (reference sequence). V gave up 7 bases and J gave up 6 bases, with 19 bases separating them. The CDR3 here is CASNPGPGSGQPQHF. CDR3 nucleotides: TGTGCCAGCAACCCCGGTCCAGGCAGCGGTCAGCCCCAGCATTTT.

The genes are TRBV7-3 and TRBJ2-3; D perhaps matches TRBD2 (8 bases). Between the trimmed V and J ends, which lost 5 bases and 4 bases, there was a span of 19 bases. The length of the CDR3 is 16 residues. The germline V gene encodes CDR1 SGHTA and CDR2 FQGTGA. CDR3 region: CASSQGVAGTSDTQYF. The CDR3 nucleotides read TGTGCCAGCAGCCAGGGGGTAGCGGGGACTTCAGATACGCAGTATTTT.

The V call is TRBV7-9, the J call TRBJ2-7; TRBD2 aligns across 7 bases. In germline, CDR1 is SEHNR, CDR2 FQNEAQ (reference sequence). The CDR3 has 14 residues. The ends lost 2 bases at V and 4 bases at J; junction bases unmatched: 5. The CDR3 DNA reads as TGTGCCAGCAGCTTACCCGGGACTAATTACGAGCAGTACTTC. This codes for CASSLPGTNYEQYF.